This entry is about one TCR beta chain. These data come from a study of technical replicates of blood from a few donors. With 6 bases removed from V and 4 bases from J, the gap between germline ends came to 12 bases. Per the germline V gene, CDR1 is MDHEN and CDR2 is SYDVKM. This CDR3 has 13 amino acids. Clones were sequenced by immunoSEQ multiplex PCR, and TCRdb holds only the in-frame ones, with some missing. The sample records about 75,000 clones, around 97% being singletons. The rearrangement joins TRBV28 to TRBJ1-2; D perhaps matches TRBD1 (6 bases). The receptor was derived from a human donor in good health. The sequenced material came from T cells isolated from PBMCs. CDR3 residues: CASRDRGLYGYTF. CDR3 sequence (DNA): TGTGCCAGCAGGGACAGAGGCCTCTATGGCTACACCTTC.